These 19 T cell receptor beta chains were sequenced from one sample in a study of shared T cell receptors in the human thymus (dated by TCRdb to about 2021). The library was obtained by the immunoSEQ multiplex PCR assay. TCRdb stores this immuneACCESS table with in-frame sequences only. Part of the clones is absent; in the studies checked, under half of the shortfall reflects unresolved V genes, and no reason is known for the rest. A total of a few hundred thousand clones appear in this sample, just under 95% of them only once. Roughly 0.02% of the sample is held by the ten biggest clonotypes. The sequenced sample consisted of thymocytes. The receptors were sampled from a human donor.

V is TRBV7-2 and J is TRBJ1-5, with a weak D call TRBD1 (5 bases). Trimming cost V 1 base and J 1 base, with 8 bases left between them. Germline CDR1 reads SGHTA; CDR2 reads FQGNSA. The CDR3 totals 15 residues. The CDR3: CASSLDQGSNQPQHF. The CDR3 DNA reads as TGTGCCAGCAGCTTAGATCAGGGCAGCAATCAGCCCCAGCATTTT.

The chain uses TRBV28 and TRBJ1-5, with 7 bases identical to TRBD1. Germline lookup yields CDR1 MDHEN and CDR2 SYDVKM. CDR3 length: 17 residues. Losses at the gene ends were 5 bases for V and 2 bases for J; bases not matched to a gene: 12. The CDR3 loop reads CASSPTPTGEGNQPQHF. The CDR3 DNA sequence: TGTGCCAGCAGTCCGACCCCCACAGGGGAAGGCAATCAGCCCCAGCATTTT.

The CDR3 loop reads CASGPPGLAGEKGQFF. CDR3 DNA sequence: TGCGCCAGCGGCCCACCGGGACTAGCGGGAGAAAAGGGGCAGTTCTTC. J is TRBJ2-1 and V is TRBV5-1; 14 positions agree with TRBD2. CDR1 and CDR2 from the germline V gene are SGHRS and YFSETQ. The CDR3 has 16 amino acids. Losses at the gene ends were 7 bases for V and 12 bases for J; bases not matched to a gene: 15.

The CDR3 is CASRSSTIYYNEQFF. The CDR3 DNA reads TGTGCAAGTCGCTCTTCGACTATATACTACAATGAGCAGTTCTTC. The rearrangement joins TRBV12-2 to TRBJ2-1; the table's D call of TRBD2 was not tested on the DNA. TRBV12-2 is described as a pseudogene. The CDR3 consists of 15 residues.

V usage is TRBV18 and J usage is TRBJ2-3, with D perhaps TRBD2 (6 bases). Germline CDR1 is KGHSH and CDR2 is LQKENI. Trimming left V 3 bases short and J 4 bases short, with 14 bases between. The CDR3 runs 15 residues. The CDR3 nucleotides are TGTGCCAGCTCACCCCCCCCGGAGGGCCCAGATACGCAGTATTTT. Protein sequence: CASSPPPEGPDTQYF. Full variable domain (missing parts from reference TRBV18 and TRBJ2-3): NAGVMQNPRHLVRRRGQEARLRCSPMKGHSHVYWYRQLPEEGLKFMVYLQKENIIDESGMPKERFSAEFPKEGPSILRIQQVVRGDSAAYFCASSPPPEGPDTQYFGPGTRLTVL.

The chain has TRBV5-1 and TRBJ2-7; TRBD2 matches 7 bases. CDR3 length: 15 residues. Germline V gene lookup returns CDR1 SGHRS and CDR2 YFSETQ. V dropped 1 base and J dropped 3; count of bases not matched to a gene: 7. The CDR3 DNA sequence: TGCGCCAGCAGCTTGAGGGCTAGCGGATTCTACGAGCAGTACTTC. It translates to CASSLRASGFYEQYF.

The chain is built from TRBV18 and TRBJ2-1; D might be TRBD1 (6 bases). Germline V lookup: CDR1 KGHSH, CDR2 LQKENI. The V gene lost 3 bases and the J gene lost 10 bases, with 10 bases spanning the gap. The CDR3 consists of 12 residues. The CDR3 nucleotides are TGTGCCAGCTCACCCAGGGGCTTGGAGCAGTTCTTC. This sequence encodes CASSPRGLEQFF. Using reference TRBV18 and TRBJ2-1 for the parts outside the CDR3, the full variable domain is NAGVMQNPRHLVRRRGQEARLRCSPMKGHSHVYWYRQLPEEGLKFMVYLQKENIIDESGMPKERFSAEFPKEGPSILRIQQVVRGDSAAYFCASSPRGLEQFFGPGTRLTVL.

This chain joins TRBV2 and TRBJ2-5, with 8 bases identical to TRBD1. The CDR3 extends over 16 amino acids. CDR1 and CDR2 (germline): SNHLY, FYNNEI. The trim removed 1 base at V and 5 bases at J, leaving 9 bases unmatched. The chain's CDR3 is CASSEERAGGLETQYF. The CDR3 nucleotides are TGTGCCAGCAGTGAAGAGAGGGCAGGGGGCTTGGAGACCCAGTACTTC.

The J gene is TRBJ2-7, the V gene TRBV5-6, with D unclear. This CDR3 spans 15 amino acids. The V and J ends lost 7 bases and 0 bases respectively, with 17 bases between them. Germline CDR1 reads SGHDT; CDR2 reads YYEEEE. The DNA for the CDR3 is TGTGCCAGCTCCCGGACGCCCAAAAGCTCCTACGAGCAGTACTTC. Its translation is CASSRTPKSSYEQYF. Together with reference TRBV5-6 and TRBJ2-7, the CDR3 gives the full variable domain: DAGVTQSPTHLIKTRGQQVTLRCSPKSGHDTVSWYQQALGQGPQFIFQYYEEEERQRGNFPDRFSGHQFPNYSSELNVNALLLGDSALYLCASSRTPKSSYEQYFGPGTRLTVT.

The J gene is TRBJ2-1, the V gene TRBV5-1; 8 bases align to TRBD2. The CDR3 has 19 amino acids. Germline loops: CDR1 SGHRS, CDR2 YFSETQ. V dropped 0 bases and J dropped 0; count of bases not matched to a gene: 11. The CDR3 spells CASSLAGTVSGSSYNEQFF. The DNA of the CDR3 is TGCGCCAGCAGCTTGGCCGGGACGGTAAGCGGGAGCTCCTACAATGAGCAGTTCTTC.

The chain uses TRBV5-1 and TRBJ1-1, with D possibly matching TRBD1 (6 bases). The CDR3 is 19 amino acids. In germline, CDR1 is SGHRS, CDR2 YFSETQ. V dropped 4 bases and J dropped 1 base, with 26 bases sitting between them. The CDR3 here is CASSPDPQGFLLWNTEAFF. CDR3 DNA: TGCGCCAGCAGCCCGGACCCTCAGGGGTTCCTTTTGTGGAACACTGAAGCTTTCTTT.

This sequence joins TRBV7-3 and TRBJ2-1; D is uncertain. The CDR3 covers 14 residues. The germline V and J ends were trimmed by 2 bases and 5 bases, with 10 bases remaining between them. In germline, CDR1 is SGHTA, CDR2 FQGTGA. CDR3 bases: TGTGCCAGCAGCTTAGAAGAAGGCGACAATGAGCAGTTCTTC. Translating it yields CASSLEEGDNEQFF.

This chain's CDR3 is CASSLSGRKETQYF. For the CDR3, the DNA is TGCGCCAGCAGCTTGAGCGGAAGGAAGGAGACCCAGTACTTC. The chain carries TRBV5-1 and TRBJ2-5; a possible D gene is TRBD2 (5 bases). Trimming shortened V by 1 base and J by 5 bases, and 12 bases separated the two germline ends. The germline V gene has CDR1 SGHRS and CDR2 YFSETQ. There are 14 residues in the CDR3. Together with reference TRBV5-1 and TRBJ2-5, the CDR3 gives the full variable domain: KAGVTQTPRYLIKTRGQQVTLSCSPISGHRSVSWYQQTPGQGLQFLFEYFSETQRNKGNFPGRFSGRQFSNSRSEMNVSTLELGDSALYLCASSLSGRKETQYFGPGTRLLVL.

This sequence joins TRBV25-1 and TRBJ2-3; TRBD2 agrees at 10 bases. With V trimmed by 0 bases and J by 8 bases, 11 bases remained unmatched. Looked up from germline, CDR1 is MGHDK and CDR2 is SYGVNS. CDR3 length: 17 amino acids. This CDR3 is CASSEYPLAGVGGTQYF. The CDR3 DNA reads TGTGCCAGCAGTGAATATCCCCTAGCGGGAGTCGGAGGTACGCAGTATTTT.

The genes are TRBV28 and TRBJ2-1; D not certain. Trimming took off 1 base at V and 6 bases at J, with 4 bases between the two ends. The CDR3 sequence is 12 residues long. Germline CDR1 reads MDHEN; CDR2 reads SYDVKM. The CDR3 loop is CASSLFGNEQFF. The CDR3 region has the DNA TGTGCCAGCAGTTTATTCGGCAATGAGCAGTTCTTC.

The CDR3 region is CASSLLNGRDRTYNEQFF. In DNA, the CDR3 is TGTGCCAGCAGCTTATTAAACGGTAGGGACAGGACCTACAATGAGCAGTTCTTC. This chain links TRBV7-4 with TRBJ2-1; 8 positions match TRBD1. Germline loops: CDR1 SGHVT, CDR2 SQSDAQ. V was pared by 2 bases and J by 2 bases, with 11 bases of the junction left unmatched. The CDR3 has 18 amino acids.

The chain carries TRBV11-3 and TRBJ2-1, with a tentative D call TRBD1 (6 bases). This CDR3 is built from 16 residues. V lost 0 bases and J lost 5, with 14 bases in between. Per germline, CDR1 SGHNT and CDR2 YENEEA. CDR3 DNA sequence: TGTGCCAGCAGCTTAGATCTGGGGACAAAAAACAATGAGCAGTTCTTC. Amino acids: CASSLDLGTKNNEQFF.

This chain links TRBV19 with TRBJ2-1; 9 nucleotides match TRBD1. The CDR3 runs to 17 residues. With V trimmed by 6 bases and J by 5 bases, 14 bases remained unmatched. Germline assignment: CDR1 LNHDA and CDR2 SQIVND (reference sequence). The CDR3 region has the DNA TGTGCCAGTAGACCCCCGATCCGGACAGGGGCCGACAATGAGCAGTTCTTC. Translating gives CASRPPIRTGADNEQFF.

V and J are TRBV5-4 and TRBJ2-7; 11 nucleotides agree with TRBD2. The germline V gene encodes CDR1 SGHNT and CDR2 YYREEE (reference sequence). The CDR3 is made up of 18 amino acids. V gave up 3 bases and J gave up 4 bases; unmatched junction bases: 15. CDR3 residues: CASSSGATVSGRAYEQYF. The CDR3 DNA is TGTGCCAGCAGCTCCGGCGCGACAGTTAGCGGGAGGGCTTACGAGCAGTACTTC. Full variable domain (missing parts from reference TRBV5-4 and TRBJ2-7): ETGVTQSPTHLIKTRGQQVTLRCSSQSGHNTVSWYQQALGQGPQFIFQYYREEENGRGNFPPRFSGLQFPNYSSELNVNALELDDSALYLCASSSGATVSGRAYEQYFGPGTRLTVT.